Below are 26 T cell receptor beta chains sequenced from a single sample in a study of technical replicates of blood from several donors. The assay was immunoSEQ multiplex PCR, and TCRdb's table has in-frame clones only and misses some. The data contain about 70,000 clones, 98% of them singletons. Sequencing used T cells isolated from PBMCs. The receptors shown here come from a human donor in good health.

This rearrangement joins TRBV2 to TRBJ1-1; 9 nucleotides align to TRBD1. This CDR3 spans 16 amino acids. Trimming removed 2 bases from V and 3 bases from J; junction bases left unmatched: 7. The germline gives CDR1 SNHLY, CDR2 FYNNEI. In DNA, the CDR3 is TGTGCCAGCAGTGAACCGGGACAGGGACAGGACACTGAAGCTTTCTTT. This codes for CASSEPGQGQDTEAFF.

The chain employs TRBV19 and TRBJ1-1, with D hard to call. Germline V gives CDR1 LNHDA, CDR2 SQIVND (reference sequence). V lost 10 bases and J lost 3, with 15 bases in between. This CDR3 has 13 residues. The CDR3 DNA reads TGTGCCACCAATCCGGCGGGGTACACTGAAGCTTTCTTT. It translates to CATNPAGYTEAFF.

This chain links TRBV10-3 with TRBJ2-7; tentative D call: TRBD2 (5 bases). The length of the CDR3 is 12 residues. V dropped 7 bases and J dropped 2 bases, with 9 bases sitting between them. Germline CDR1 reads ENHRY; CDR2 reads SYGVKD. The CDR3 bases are TGTGCCATCACGGACGGGACCTACGAGCAGTACTTC. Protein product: CAITDGTYEQYF.

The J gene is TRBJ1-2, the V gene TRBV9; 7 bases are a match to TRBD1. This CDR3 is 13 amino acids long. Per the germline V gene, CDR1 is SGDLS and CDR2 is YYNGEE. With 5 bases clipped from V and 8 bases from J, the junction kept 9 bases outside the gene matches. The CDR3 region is CASRSGQVGGYTF. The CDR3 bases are TGTGCCAGCAGAAGCGGACAGGTCGGGGGCTACACCTTC. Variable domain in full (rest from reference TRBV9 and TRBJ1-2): DSGVTQTPKHLITATGQRVTLRCSPRSGDLSVYWYQQSLDQGLQFLIQYYNGEERAKGNILERFSAQQFPDLHSELNLSSLELGDSALYFCASRSGQVGGYTFGSGTRLTVV.

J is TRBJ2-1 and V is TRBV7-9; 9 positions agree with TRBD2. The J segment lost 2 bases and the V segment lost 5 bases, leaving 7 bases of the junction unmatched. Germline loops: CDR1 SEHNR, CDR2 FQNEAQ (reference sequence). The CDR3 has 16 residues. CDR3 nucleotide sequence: TGTGCCAGCAGCATGAAGACTAGCGGTACCTACAATGAGCAGTTCTTC. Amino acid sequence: CASSMKTSGTYNEQFF.

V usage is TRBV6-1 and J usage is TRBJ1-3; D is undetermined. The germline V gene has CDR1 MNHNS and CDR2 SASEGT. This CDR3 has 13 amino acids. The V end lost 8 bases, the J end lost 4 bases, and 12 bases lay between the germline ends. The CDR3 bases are TGTGCCAGCTCTACTATTAGCGGAAACACCATATATTTT. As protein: CASSTISGNTIYF.

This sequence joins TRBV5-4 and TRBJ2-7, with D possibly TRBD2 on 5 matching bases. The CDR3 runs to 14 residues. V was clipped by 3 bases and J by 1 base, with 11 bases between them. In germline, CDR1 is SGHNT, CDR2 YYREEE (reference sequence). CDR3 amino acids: CASSWVGESYEQYF. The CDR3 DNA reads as TGTGCCAGCAGCTGGGTGGGAGAGTCCTACGAGCAGTACTTC.

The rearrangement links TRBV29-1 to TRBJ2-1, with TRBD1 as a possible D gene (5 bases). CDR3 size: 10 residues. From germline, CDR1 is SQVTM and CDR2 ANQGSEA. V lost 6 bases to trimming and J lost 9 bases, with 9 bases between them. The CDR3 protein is CSVYRGEQFF. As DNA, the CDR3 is TGCAGCGTATATAGGGGTGAGCAGTTCTTC.

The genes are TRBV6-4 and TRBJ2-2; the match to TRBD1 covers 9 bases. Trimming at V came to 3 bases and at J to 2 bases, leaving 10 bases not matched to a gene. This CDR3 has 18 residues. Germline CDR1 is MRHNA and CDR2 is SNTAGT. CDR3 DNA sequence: TGTGCCAGCAGTGATAAACCGGGACAGGGAAGAAACACCGGGGAGCTGTTTTTT. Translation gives CASSDKPGQGRNTGELFF.

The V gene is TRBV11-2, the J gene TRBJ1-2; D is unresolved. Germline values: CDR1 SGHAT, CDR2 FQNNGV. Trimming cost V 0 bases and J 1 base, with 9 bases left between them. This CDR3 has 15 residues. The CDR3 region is CASSLDAGRNYGYTF. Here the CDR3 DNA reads TGTGCCAGCAGCTTAGACGCAGGTCGTAACTATGGCTACACCTTC.

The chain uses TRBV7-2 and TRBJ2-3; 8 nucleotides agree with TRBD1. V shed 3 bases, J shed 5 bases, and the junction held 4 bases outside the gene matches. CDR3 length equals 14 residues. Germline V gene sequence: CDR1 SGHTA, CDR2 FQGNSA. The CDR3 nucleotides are TGTGCCAGCAGCTTGGACAGGGAGATAGATACGCAGTATTTT. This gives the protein CASSLDREIDTQYF.

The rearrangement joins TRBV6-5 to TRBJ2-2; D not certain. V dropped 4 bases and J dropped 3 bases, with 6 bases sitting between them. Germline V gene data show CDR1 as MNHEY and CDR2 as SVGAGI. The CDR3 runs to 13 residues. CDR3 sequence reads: CASSSQYTGELFF. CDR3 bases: TGTGCCAGCAGTTCCCAATACACCGGGGAGCTGTTTTTT.

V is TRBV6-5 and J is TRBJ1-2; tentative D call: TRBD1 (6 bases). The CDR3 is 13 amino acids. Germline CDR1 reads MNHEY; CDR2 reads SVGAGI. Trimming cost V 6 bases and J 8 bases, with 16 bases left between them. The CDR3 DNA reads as TGTGCCAGCAGCCGAGGGGGGGGCGAGGGCTACACCTTC. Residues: CASSRGGGEGYTF.

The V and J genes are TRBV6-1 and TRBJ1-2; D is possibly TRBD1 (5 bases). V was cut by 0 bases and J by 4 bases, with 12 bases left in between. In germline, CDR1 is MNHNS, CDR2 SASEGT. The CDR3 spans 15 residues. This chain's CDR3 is CASSEAQGAGYGYTF. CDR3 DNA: TGTGCCAGCAGTGAAGCGCAAGGGGCAGGCTATGGCTACACCTTC.

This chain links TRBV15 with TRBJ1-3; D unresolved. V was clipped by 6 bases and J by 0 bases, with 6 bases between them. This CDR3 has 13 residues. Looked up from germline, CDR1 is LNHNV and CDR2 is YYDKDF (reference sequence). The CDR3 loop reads CATRVSSGNTIYF. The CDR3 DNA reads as TGTGCCACCAGGGTGAGCTCTGGAAACACCATATATTTT.

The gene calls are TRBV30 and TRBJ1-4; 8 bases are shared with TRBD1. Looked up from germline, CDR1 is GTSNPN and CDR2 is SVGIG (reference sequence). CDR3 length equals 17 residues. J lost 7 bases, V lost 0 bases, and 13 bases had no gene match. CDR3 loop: CAWSVGGRGRYGEKLFF. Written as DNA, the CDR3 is TGTGCCTGGAGTGTAGGGGGCAGGGGGCGATATGGTGAAAAACTGTTTTTT.

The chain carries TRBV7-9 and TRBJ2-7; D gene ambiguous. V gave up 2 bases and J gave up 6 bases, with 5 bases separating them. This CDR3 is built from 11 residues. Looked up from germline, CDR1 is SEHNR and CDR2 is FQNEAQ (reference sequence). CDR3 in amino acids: CASSLYIEQYF. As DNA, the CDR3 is TGTGCCAGCAGCTTATACATCGAGCAGTACTTC.

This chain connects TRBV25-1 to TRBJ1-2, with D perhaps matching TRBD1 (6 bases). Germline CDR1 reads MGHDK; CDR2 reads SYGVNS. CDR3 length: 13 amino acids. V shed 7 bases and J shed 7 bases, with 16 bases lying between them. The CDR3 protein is CASNHRERGGYTF. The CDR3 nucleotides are TGTGCCAGCAACCACAGGGAGAGAGGTGGCTACACCTTC.

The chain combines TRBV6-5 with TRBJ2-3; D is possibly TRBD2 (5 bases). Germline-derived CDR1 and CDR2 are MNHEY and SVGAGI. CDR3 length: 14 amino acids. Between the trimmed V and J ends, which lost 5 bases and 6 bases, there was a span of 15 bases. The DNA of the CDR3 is TGTGCCAGCAGTCCCGGTCTAGCTCGGGATACGCAGTATTTT. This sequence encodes CASSPGLARDTQYF.

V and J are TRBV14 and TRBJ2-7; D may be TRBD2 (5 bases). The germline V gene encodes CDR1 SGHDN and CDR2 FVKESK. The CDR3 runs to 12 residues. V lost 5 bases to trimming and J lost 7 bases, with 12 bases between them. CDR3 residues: CASSSDWEEQYF. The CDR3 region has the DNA TGTGCCAGCAGCTCGGACTGGGAGGAGCAGTACTTC.

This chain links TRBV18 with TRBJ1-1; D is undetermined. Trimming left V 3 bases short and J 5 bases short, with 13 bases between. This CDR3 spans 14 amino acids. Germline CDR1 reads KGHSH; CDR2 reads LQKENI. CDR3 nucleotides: TGTGCCAGCTCACCGGAGCCCCAAAGGACTGAAGCTTTCTTT. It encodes CASSPEPQRTEAFF.

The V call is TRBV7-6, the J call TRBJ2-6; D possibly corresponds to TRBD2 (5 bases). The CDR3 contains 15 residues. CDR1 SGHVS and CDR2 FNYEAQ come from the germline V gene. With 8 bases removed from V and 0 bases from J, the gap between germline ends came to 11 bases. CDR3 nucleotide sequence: TGTGCCAGCGGAGTGGGGAGCTCTGGGGCCAACGTCCTGACTTTC. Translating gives CASGVGSSGANVLTF. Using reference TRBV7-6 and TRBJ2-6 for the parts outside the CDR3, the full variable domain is GAGVSQSPRYKVTKRGQDVALRCDPISGHVSLYWYRQALGQGPEFLTYFNYEAQQDKSGLPNDRFSAERPEGSISTLTIQRTEQRDSAMYRCASGVGSSGANVLTFGAGSRLTVL.

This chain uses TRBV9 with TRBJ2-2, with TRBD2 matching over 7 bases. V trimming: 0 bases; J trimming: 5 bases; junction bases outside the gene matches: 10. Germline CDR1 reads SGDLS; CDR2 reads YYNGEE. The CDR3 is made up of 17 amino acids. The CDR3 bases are TGTGCCAGCAGCGTAGACTTAGGTCTAGCGGAAACCGGGGAGCTGTTTTTT. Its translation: CASSVDLGLAETGELFF. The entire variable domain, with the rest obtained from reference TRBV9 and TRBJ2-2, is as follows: DSGVTQTPKHLITATGQRVTLRCSPRSGDLSVYWYQQSLDQGLQFLIQYYNGEERAKGNILERFSAQQFPDLHSELNLSSLELGDSALYFCASSVDLGLAETGELFFGEGSRLTVL.

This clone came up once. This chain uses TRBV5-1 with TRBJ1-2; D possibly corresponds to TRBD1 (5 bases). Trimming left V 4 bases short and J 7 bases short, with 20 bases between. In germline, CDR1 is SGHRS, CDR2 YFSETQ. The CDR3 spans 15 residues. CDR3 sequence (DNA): TGCGCCAGCAGCCCTCCCGAGGAGGGGCTCGGTGGCTACACCTTC. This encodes CASSPPEEGLGGYTF.

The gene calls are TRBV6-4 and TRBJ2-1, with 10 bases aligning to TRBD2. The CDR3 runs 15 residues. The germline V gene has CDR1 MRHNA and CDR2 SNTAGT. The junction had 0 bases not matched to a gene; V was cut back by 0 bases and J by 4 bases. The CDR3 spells CASSDSAGGYNEQFF. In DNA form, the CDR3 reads TGTGCCAGCAGTGACTCAGCGGGAGGGTACAATGAGCAGTTCTTC.

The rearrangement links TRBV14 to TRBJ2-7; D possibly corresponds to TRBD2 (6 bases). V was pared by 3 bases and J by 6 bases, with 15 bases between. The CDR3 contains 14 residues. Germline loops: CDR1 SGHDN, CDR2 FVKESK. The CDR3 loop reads CASSHVGRRAEQYF. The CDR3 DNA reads TGTGCCAGCAGCCACGTCGGGAGAAGGGCCGAGCAGTACTTC.